The 5 T cell receptor beta chains given below trace back to one sample, sequenced in a study of identifying expanded T cells in peripheral blood. Produced via immunoSEQ multiplex PCR; TCRdb's table is partial and in-frame only. The sample holds approximately 86,000 clones, about 85% seen once. Sequences were obtained from blood. These TCRs come from a person aged 18 to 75 in good health.

The chain carries TRBV30 and TRBJ1-4; no firm D call. CDR3 length: 14 amino acids. Germline V gene data show CDR1 as GTSNPN and CDR2 as SVGIG (reference sequence). V dropped 2 bases and J dropped 8 bases, with 15 bases sitting between them. The chain's CDR3 is CAWSSRVLAEKLFF. CDR3 bases: TGTGCCTGGAGTAGCCGGGTTTTAGCAGAAAAACTGTTTTTT.

The rearrangement uses TRBV7-2 and TRBJ1-2, with a weak D call TRBD1 (6 bases). This CDR3 comprises 15 residues. V was trimmed by 1 base and J by 4 bases, leaving 13 bases between them. Germline V lookup: CDR1 SGHTA, CDR2 FQGNSA. The CDR3 sequence is CASSLVTGTGYGYTF. DNA for the CDR3: TGTGCCAGCAGCTTAGTTACAGGGACCGGCTATGGCTACACCTTC.

This clone was observed a handful of times. This chain uses TRBV7-3 with TRBJ1-1; the D gene is possibly TRBD1 (5 bases). With 7 bases removed from V and 11 bases from J, the gap between germline ends came to 23 bases. Germline-derived CDR1 and CDR2 are SGHTA and FQGTGA. This CDR3 contains 14 residues. CDR3 coding DNA: TGTGCCAGCAACTCACTAGGGACGGACCTTGGGGCTTTCTTT. Residues: CASNSLGTDLGAFF.

The chain employs TRBV19 and TRBJ1-5; D is uncertain. CDR3 length: 12 residues. Germline V CDR1 and CDR2: LNHDA, SQIVND (reference sequence). The germline V and J ends were trimmed by 5 bases and 8 bases, with 10 bases remaining between them. In nucleotides, the CDR3 is TGTGCCAGTAGTGTTCGGTTGGAGCCCCAGCATTTT. Protein product: CASSVRLEPQHF.

The chain recombines TRBV19 with TRBJ1-2, with D hard to call. The germline V and J ends were trimmed by 6 bases and 1 base, with 18 bases remaining between them. The CDR3 has 16 amino acids. Per germline, CDR1 LNHDA and CDR2 SQIVND (reference sequence). The CDR3 coding sequence is TGTGCCAGTAGCCCACGACACAGTTCCTATAACTATGGCTACACCTTC. The encoded protein is CASSPRHSSYNYGYTF.